This TCR beta chain was captured in a study of blood T cell repertoires in COVID-19. This CDR3 is 15 amino acids long. The J segment lost 2 bases and the V segment lost 2 bases, leaving 0 bases of the junction unmatched. Looked up from germline, CDR1 is SNHLY and CDR2 is FYNNEI. The assay was immunoSEQ multiplex PCR, and TCRdb's table has in-frame clones only and misses some. The sample consists of over 300,000 clones, about 89% of them appearing once. This clone turned up a few times. This CDR3 is also generated by other DNA sequences in the sample. The sequence derives from a young man who had recovered from COVID-19. Material for sequencing was peripheral blood. The genes are TRBV2 and TRBJ2-1; 10 bases are a match to TRBD2. The DNA of the CDR3 is TGTGCCAGCAGTGAAACTAGCGGGACCTACAATGAGCAGTTCTTC. It yields the protein CASSETSGTYNEQFF.